This T cell receptor beta chain was documented in a study of beta chain features in type 1 diabetes. Study-wide context: In age, gender and cell yields, patients were similar to healthy donors. Notes on the study in general: A closer apparent resemblance between naive, central memory and Treg TCRB repertoires was seen in patients than in healthy donors. TCRB CDR3 length was moderately but significantly reduced in all four CD4+ subsets of Type 1 diabetes patients. The study left unresolved whether HLA type influences TCRB rearrangement. cDNA-based sequencing might over-represent cells highly expressing TCR.

On this clone itself: Its antigen is undetermined.

Isolated RNA was reverse transcribed in full, so expressed TCRB transcripts were sequenced. The assay was immunoSEQ multiplex PCR, and TCRdb's table has in-frame clones only and misses some. The sample records around 690,000 clones, roughly 12% being singletons. Germline CDR1 reads SGHDT; CDR2 reads YYEEEE. There are 14 residues in the CDR3. The V and J ends lost 0 bases and 0 bases, in that order; junction bases with no gene match: 0. The specimen was naive CD4+ T cells from blood. This TCR was recovered from a man in his thirties or forties with type 1 diabetes. This chain uses TRBV5-6 with TRBJ2-7; 7 bases match TRBD2. The CDR3 DNA reads as TGTGCCAGCAGCTTGGTAGCGGGCTCCTACGAGCAGTACTTC. This sequence encodes CASSLVAGSYEQYF.